Shown below are 5 T cell receptor beta chains from a single sample sequenced in a study of shared clonotypes between healthy human individuals. TCRdb's table, derived via immunoSEQ multiplex PCR, lists solely in-frame clones and lacks some. The sample yields some 2.4 million clones, roughly 93% seen once. Sequencing was performed on naive CD4+ T cells from PBMCs. Specified subset: CD45RA+ positively selected. The receptors shown here come from a man aged 18 to 35 in good health. Some clones in this sample may be carry-over from other donors' samples.

The chain uses TRBV5-4 and TRBJ1-2; D not resolved. CDR1 is SGHNT, CDR2 YYREEE, per germline (reference sequence). The ends were cut back, 5 bases at V and 0 bases at J, with 17 bases in the middle. This CDR3 is built from 16 residues. CDR3 region: CASSRDRSDANYGYTF. The CDR3 region has the DNA TGTGCCAGCAGTCGCGACCGTTCGGACGCTAACTATGGCTACACCTTC.

Only one count was recorded for this clone. Germline and junction disagree at one end, which may indicate a read error. The CDR3 DNA reads TGTGCCAGCAGCCCTGGGACTAGCCAAGACCACTTC. Translating it yields CASSPGTSQDHF. The chain uses TRBV7-7 and TRBJ2-5, with 9 bases aligning to TRBD2. CDR3 length: 12 amino acids. The germline CDR1 and CDR2 sequences are SSHAT and FNYEAQ (reference sequence).

As for this clone: The germline gene is not matched at one end of the junction; a read error may be the cause. The rearrangement uses TRBV4-2 and TRBJ2-7, with TRBD2 matching 8 bases. CDR1 and CDR2 from the germline V gene are LGHNA and YNFKEQ. The CDR3 is made up of 12 amino acids. CDR3 residues: CASSQDNSGMDF. The CDR3 nucleotides read TGTGCCAGCAGCCAAGATAATAGCGGGATGGACTTC.

This clone was counted a few times. The chain is built from TRBV2 and TRBJ1-1, with unresolved D. V was shortened by 11 bases and J by 1 base, with 14 bases between the two germline ends. CDR1 is SNHLY, CDR2 FYNNEI, per germline. The CDR3 covers 13 residues. The CDR3 sequence: CAGKREGNTEAFF. CDR3 bases: TGTGCCGGGAAAAGAGAGGGGAACACTGAAGCTTTCTTT.

A remark on this clone: Other nucleotide sequences in the sample specify the same CDR3. V and J are TRBV28 and TRBJ2-1; no clear D. Germline values: CDR1 MDHEN, CDR2 SYDVKM. The CDR3 covers 10 residues. Deletions cut 3 bases from V and 8 bases from J, with 2 bases between. The CDR3 nucleotides read TGTGCCAGCAGTTTTGATGAGCAGTTCTTC. Its translation: CASSFDEQFF.